The entry below gives a single T cell receptor beta chain sequence along with its context. As yet, its antigen is unknown. A clone one base away is much larger, so this may be a read error. Newly diagnosed hyperthyroidism patients aged 18 to 65 years had disease lasting under 2 months. Diagnoses rested on clinical symptoms, serum thyroxine and TRAb, thyroid ultrasound and orbital computed tomography. The CDR3 covers 16 residues. The germline CDR1 and CDR2 sequences are MGHDK and SYGVNS. V was clipped by 5 bases and J by 4 bases; unmatched bases: 13. The record originates from a study of T cells in Graves' hyperthyroidism and ophthalmopathy. Researchers amplified the TCR beta CDR3 regions from RNA transcripts. First-round RT-PCR with HTBI primers amplified the TCR CDR3 region. TCRdb re-analysed the multiplex PCR reads in MiXCR, keeping a single row per CDR3 protein. The sample has roughly 100,000 distinct CDR3 sequences, roughly 37% seen once.

Study-wide points: Ophthalmopathy, which appeared later, was predicted by the model a median about 6 months before onset. From stable hyperthyroidism, ophthalmopathy was set apart by a 13 V-J model.

V usage is TRBV25-1 and J usage is TRBJ2-7; 8 bases fit TRBD2. Source material: peripheral blood or thyroid tissue (not recorded which). The receptor was isolated from a woman in her twenties or thirties with Graves' hyperthyroidism. The CDR3: CASSSGGARTRYEQYF. CDR3 in DNA: TGTGCCAGCAGTTCGGGGGGGGCTAGAACAAGATACGAGCAGTACTTC.